Listed below are T cell receptor beta chains from one sample, sequenced in a study of T cell responses to AZD1222 COVID-19 vaccine. Data came from immunoSEQ multiplex PCR; TCRdb stores just in-frame clones and leaves some out. The table has roughly 170,000 clones, 93% seen once. Sequencing was performed on peripheral blood, taken on day 0 of AZD1222 vaccination. These receptors came from an adult in good health. The CDR3 runs from the conserved cysteine through the conserved F or W. Each record gives: J gene, clone size, D gene, V gene, CDR3 protein, CDR3 DNA. The D gene is left open where the match is weak. Size tells how often a clone was seen (once, few, many) or the class of an expanded clone, and some rows leave it out.

j_gene: TRBJ2-1
abundance: NA
d_gene: TRBD2
v_gene: TRBV2
CDR3aa: CASSETGTSGGISSYNEQFF
CDR3nt: TGTGCCAGCAGCGAAACCGGGACTAGCGGGGGTATAAGCTCCTACAATGAGCAGTTCTTC

j_gene: TRBJ2-7
abundance: NA
d_gene: TRBD1
v_gene: TRBV5-1
CDR3aa: CASSGGQGRSLEQYF
CDR3nt: TGCGCCAGCAGCGGCGGACAGGGAAGGTCTCTCGAGCAGTACTTC

j_gene: TRBJ2-7
abundance: NA
d_gene: NA
v_gene: TRBV2
CDR3aa: CASKRTQLYEQYF
CDR3nt: TGTGCCAGCAAACGGACCCAACTCTACGAGCAGTACTTC

j_gene: TRBJ2-3
abundance: NA
d_gene: NA
v_gene: TRBV6-2/TRBV6-3
CDR3aa: CASSYVGPGEDTQYF
CDR3nt: TGTGCCAGCAGTTACGTAGGACCCGGGGAGGATACGCAGTATTTT

j_gene: TRBJ1-5
abundance: NA
d_gene: NA
v_gene: TRBV5-6
CDR3aa: CASSLDPNQPQHF
CDR3nt: TGTGCCAGCAGCTTGGACCCCAATCAGCCCCAGCATTTT

j_gene: TRBJ1-3
abundance: once
d_gene: NA
v_gene: TRBV4-1
CDR3aa: CASSQPTSKDGNTIYF
CDR3nt: TGCGCCAGCAGCCAGCCCACCTCGAAAGACGGGAACACCATATATTTT

j_gene: TRBJ2-5
abundance: NA
d_gene: TRBD1
v_gene: TRBV28
CDR3aa: CASSSWTGISETQYF
CDR3nt: TGTGCCAGCTCAAGCTGGACAGGGATTTCGGAGACCCAGTACTTC

j_gene: TRBJ2-7
abundance: NA
d_gene: NA
v_gene: TRBV18
CDR3aa: CASSPPAGQGTYEQYF
CDR3nt: TGTGCCAGCTCACCACCGGCCGGGCAGGGGACGTACGAGCAGTACTTC

j_gene: TRBJ2-3
abundance: NA
d_gene: NA
v_gene: TRBV2
CDR3aa: CASSEGRSPDTQYF
CDR3nt: TGTGCCAGCAGTGAGGGTAGATCCCCAGATACGCAGTATTTT

j_gene: TRBJ1-5
abundance: NA
d_gene: TRBD1
v_gene: TRBV15
CDR3aa: CATSGQDQPQHF
CDR3nt: TGTGCCACCAGCGGACAGGATCAGCCCCAGCATTTT

j_gene: TRBJ2-4
abundance: once
d_gene: TRBD1
v_gene: TRBV19
CDR3aa: CASSGTGGAKNIQYF
CDR3nt: TGTGCCAGTAGCGGGACAGGGGGCGCCAAAAACATTCAGTACTTC

j_gene: TRBJ1-6
abundance: NA
d_gene: TRBD1
v_gene: TRBV18
CDR3aa: CASSLLSGGTNSPLHF
CDR3nt: TGTGCCAGCTCACTTTTGTCAGGGGGAACGAATTCACCCCTCCACTTT

j_gene: TRBJ1-1
abundance: NA
d_gene: NA
v_gene: TRBV19
CDR3aa: CASSIGSQNTEAFF
CDR3nt: TGTGCCAGTAGTATTGGGAGTCAGAACACTGAAGCTTTCTTT

j_gene: TRBJ2-3
abundance: NA
d_gene: NA
v_gene: TRBV6-5
CDR3aa: CASRYLADTQYF
CDR3nt: TGTGCCAGCAGGTATCTAGCAGATACGCAGTATTTT

j_gene: TRBJ2-7
abundance: NA
d_gene: NA
v_gene: TRBV2
CDR3aa: CASSPRLTAGDSYEQYF
CDR3nt: TGTGCCAGCAGCCCGAGGCTAACAGCGGGGGACAGCTACGAGCAGTACTTC

j_gene: TRBJ2-1
abundance: NA
d_gene: NA
v_gene: TRBV4-3
CDR3aa: CASSQDRAYYNEQFF
CDR3nt: TGCGCCAGCAGCCAAGACAGAGCGTATTACAATGAGCAGTTCTTC

j_gene: TRBJ1-6
abundance: NA
d_gene: NA
v_gene: TRBV12-3/TRBV12-4
CDR3aa: CASRNRETSPLHF
CDR3nt: TGTGCCAGCAGGAACAGGGAAACTTCACCCCTCCACTTT

j_gene: TRBJ1-2
abundance: NA
d_gene: TRBD1
v_gene: TRBV30
CDR3aa: CAWTGGDYGYTF
CDR3nt: TGTGCCTGGACAGGGGGCGACTATGGCTACACCTTC

j_gene: TRBJ2-3
abundance: NA
d_gene: NA
v_gene: TRBV5-5
CDR3aa: CASSLAKGLDTQYF
CDR3nt: TGTGCCAGCAGCTTGGCCAAAGGGCTGGATACGCAGTATTTT

j_gene: TRBJ1-5
abundance: NA
d_gene: NA
v_gene: TRBV5-3
CDR3aa: CARSLGPGQNQPQHF
CDR3nt: TGTGCCAGAAGCTTGGGACCAGGGCAGAATCAGCCCCAGCATTTT

j_gene: TRBJ1-4
abundance: NA
d_gene: TRBD1
v_gene: TRBV5-1
CDR3aa: CASSSTGDGLIEKLFF
CDR3nt: TGCGCCAGCAGCTCAACAGGGGACGGGTTGATTGAAAAACTGTTTTTT

j_gene: TRBJ1-5
abundance: once
d_gene: TRBD1
v_gene: TRBV12-5
CDR3aa: CASGLGTGGGQPQHF
CDR3nt: TGTGCTAGTGGTTTGGGAACAGGGGGTGGCCAGCCCCAGCATTTT

j_gene: TRBJ1-3
abundance: NA
d_gene: NA
v_gene: TRBV5-1
CDR3aa: CASSRDPSGNTIYF
CDR3nt: TGCGCCAGCAGCCGGGACCCGTCTGGAAACACCATATATTTT

j_gene: TRBJ1-6
abundance: NA
d_gene: NA
v_gene: TRBV27
CDR3aa: CASSPRRGGGDGNSPLHF
CDR3nt: TGTGCCAGCAGTCCACGTCGGGGGGGCGGAGACGGAAATTCACCCCTCCACTTT